A selection of T cell receptor beta chains follows, all from one sample in a study of cytomegalovirus exposure and HLA in healthy donors. Assay used: immunoSEQ multiplex PCR; TCRdb lists only in-frame clones, some missing. Of fewer than 80,000 clones listed, under 85% were seen once; the top ten hold 8.5% to 14%. The sample taken for sequencing was PBMCs. The receptor set was obtained from a woman between 55 and 75 years old in good health and CMV-seropositive. Both conserved end residues are part of each CDR3. D genes are given only for firm matches. Size tells how often a clone was seen (once, few, many) or the class of an expanded clone, and some rows leave it out.

abundance: -
j_gene: TRBJ1-2
v_gene: TRBV15
d_gene: TRBD1
CDR3aa: CATSTRPDRAYGYTF
CDR3nt: TGTGCCACCAGCACCAGACCGGACAGGGCCTATGGCTACACCTTC

abundance: -
j_gene: TRBJ1-2
v_gene: TRBV29-1
d_gene: -
CDR3aa: CSVPPSYGYTF
CDR3nt: TGCAGCGTTCCCCCGTCTTATGGCTACACCTTC

abundance: few
j_gene: TRBJ2-5
v_gene: TRBV19
d_gene: -
CDR3aa: CASQGLGETQYF
CDR3nt: TGTGCCAGTCAGGGGTTAGGAGAGACCCAGTACTTC

abundance: once
j_gene: TRBJ2-2
v_gene: TRBV4-1
d_gene: -
CDR3aa: CASSHSLTNTGELFF
CDR3nt: TGCGCCAGCAGCCACTCACTCACGAACACCGGGGAGCTGTTTTTT

abundance: -
j_gene: TRBJ1-4
v_gene: TRBV10-3
d_gene: TRBD1
CDR3aa: CAIRTGGQNEKLFF
CDR3nt: TGTGCCATCAGGACAGGGGGCCAGAATGAAAAACTGTTTTTT

abundance: -
j_gene: TRBJ2-5
v_gene: TRBV25-1
d_gene: TRBD2
CDR3aa: CASRGTSGRGEQYF
CDR3nt: TGTGCCAGCAGGGGGACTAGCGGGAGAGGGGAGCAGTACTTC

abundance: -
j_gene: TRBJ1-3
v_gene: TRBV30
d_gene: TRBD1
CDR3aa: CAWSTGTESGNTIYF
CDR3nt: TGTGCCTGGAGTACCGGGACAGAGTCTGGAAACACCATATATTTT

abundance: -
j_gene: TRBJ1-1
v_gene: TRBV7-9
d_gene: -
CDR3aa: CASSRGGAEAFF
CDR3nt: TGTGCCAGCAGCCGCGGCGGGGCTGAAGCTTTCTTT

abundance: -
j_gene: TRBJ1-6
v_gene: TRBV4-1
d_gene: -
CDR3aa: CASSQGASPSPLHF
CDR3nt: TGCGCCAGCAGCCAAGGGGCATCTCCGAGCCCCCTCCACTTT

abundance: -
j_gene: TRBJ1-2
v_gene: TRBV6-5
d_gene: -
CDR3aa: CASSYGSGANYGYTF
CDR3nt: TGTGCCAGCAGTTACGGGTCAGGGGCTAACTATGGCTACACCTTC

abundance: once
j_gene: TRBJ2-1
v_gene: TRBV4-1
d_gene: TRBD2
CDR3aa: CASSQPGTRRLNEQFF
CDR3nt: TGCGCCAGCAGCCAACCCGGGACTAGAAGGCTCAATGAGCAGTTCTTC

abundance: -
j_gene: TRBJ1-1
v_gene: TRBV29-1
d_gene: TRBD1
CDR3aa: CSVEDHVGGAGTEAFF
CDR3nt: TGCAGCGTTGAAGATCATGTAGGGGGCGCGGGGACTGAAGCTTTCTTT

abundance: -
j_gene: TRBJ2-7
v_gene: TRBV5-1
d_gene: TRBD2
CDR3aa: CASSPAAGVSYEQYF
CDR3nt: TGCGCCAGCAGCCCTGCGGCGGGGGTGTCCTACGAGCAGTACTTC

abundance: -
j_gene: TRBJ1-6
v_gene: TRBV9
d_gene: TRBD1
CDR3aa: CASSVEGQGNSPLHF
CDR3nt: TGTGCCAGCAGCGTAGAGGGACAGGGGAATTCACCCCTCCACTTT

abundance: -
j_gene: TRBJ1-5
v_gene: TRBV15
d_gene: -
CDR3aa: CATLAGGSMHF
CDR3nt: TGTGCCACCCTCGCCGGCGGATCAATGCATTTT

abundance: -
j_gene: TRBJ2-2
v_gene: TRBV7-8
d_gene: TRBD1
CDR3aa: CASSLAESGGALFSGELFF
CDR3nt: TGTGCCAGCAGCTTAGCGGAGTCAGGGGGCGCATTATTCTCCGGGGAGCTGTTTTTT

abundance: -
j_gene: TRBJ2-7
v_gene: TRBV5-1
d_gene: TRBD1
CDR3aa: CASSLEAGGNYEQYF
CDR3nt: TGCGCCAGCAGCTTGGAAGCAGGGGGTAACTACGAGCAGTACTTC

abundance: once
j_gene: TRBJ2-5
v_gene: TRBV29-1
d_gene: TRBD1
CDR3aa: CSTSGTGRETQYF
CDR3nt: TGCAGCACTTCCGGGACAGGGAGAGAGACCCAGTACTTC

abundance: -
j_gene: TRBJ1-6
v_gene: TRBV19
d_gene: TRBD1
CDR3aa: CASSRDSSYNSPLHF
CDR3nt: TGTGCCAGTAGCCGGGACAGCTCCTATAATTCACCCCTCCACTTT

abundance: -
j_gene: TRBJ2-1
v_gene: TRBV7-3
d_gene: -
CDR3aa: CASSLRAGGAGLEYNEQFF
CDR3nt: TGTGCCAGCAGCTTACGGGCAGGGGGAGCGGGTCTGGAATACAATGAGCAGTTCTTC

abundance: -
j_gene: TRBJ1-2
v_gene: TRBV2
d_gene: TRBD1
CDR3aa: CASSVYLRGQDGYTF
CDR3nt: TGTGCCAGCAGTGTTTACCTTAGGGGGCAAGATGGCTACACCTTC

abundance: once
j_gene: TRBJ2-3
v_gene: TRBV4-1
d_gene: TRBD2
CDR3aa: CASSQGPIAGGTDTQYF
CDR3nt: TGCGCCAGCAGCCAAGGTCCCATAGCGGGAGGCACAGATACGCAGTATTTT

abundance: few
j_gene: TRBJ2-7
v_gene: TRBV29-1
d_gene: -
CDR3aa: CSVFISPDEQYF
CDR3nt: TGCAGCGTTTTCATTAGCCCTGACGAGCAGTACTTC

abundance: -
j_gene: TRBJ2-3
v_gene: TRBV19
d_gene: TRBD2
CDR3aa: CASSTQAGVGTDTQYF
CDR3nt: TGTGCCAGTAGTACCCAAGCGGGAGTTGGGACAGATACGCAGTATTTT

abundance: -
j_gene: TRBJ2-2
v_gene: TRBV10-3
d_gene: -
CDR3aa: CAISESTILGELFF
CDR3nt: TGTGCCATCAGTGAGTCGACAATACTCGGGGAGCTGTTTTTT

abundance: -
j_gene: TRBJ1-1
v_gene: TRBV2
d_gene: -
CDR3aa: CASRDSLMNTEAFF
CDR3nt: TGTGCCAGCAGGGACAGCCTGATGAACACTGAAGCTTTCTTT

abundance: -
j_gene: TRBJ2-1
v_gene: TRBV7-6
d_gene: TRBD2
CDR3aa: CASSLRGFRGNEQFF
CDR3nt: TGTGCCAGCAGCTTGCGGGGGTTCCGAGGGAATGAGCAGTTCTTC

abundance: -
j_gene: TRBJ1-1
v_gene: TRBV7-9
d_gene: TRBD1
CDR3aa: CASSLGQGNTEAFF
CDR3nt: TGTGCCAGCAGCTTGGGACAGGGGAACACTGAAGCTTTCTTT

abundance: -
j_gene: TRBJ2-1
v_gene: TRBV6-1
d_gene: -
CDR3aa: CASSEALVPEQFF
CDR3nt: TGTGCCAGCAGTGAAGCGCTAGTCCCTGAGCAGTTCTTC

abundance: -
j_gene: TRBJ1-1
v_gene: TRBV11-2
d_gene: -
CDR3aa: CASSSATTTEAFF
CDR3nt: TGTGCCAGCAGCTCGGCGACGACAACTGAAGCTTTCTTT

abundance: -
j_gene: TRBJ2-3
v_gene: TRBV6-5
d_gene: TRBD2
CDR3aa: CASSLAGGSDTQYF
CDR3nt: TGTGCCAGCAGTTTAGCGGGAGGGTCAGATACGCAGTATTTT

abundance: once
j_gene: TRBJ1-1
v_gene: TRBV5-1
d_gene: TRBD1
CDR3aa: CASSLGDRGTEAFF
CDR3nt: TGCGCCAGCAGCTTGGGCGACAGGGGCACTGAAGCTTTCTTT

abundance: -
j_gene: TRBJ2-3
v_gene: TRBV15
d_gene: TRBD2
CDR3aa: CATSSLAGEPDTQYF
CDR3nt: TGTGCCACCAGCAGCCTAGCGGGTGAACCAGATACGCAGTATTTT

abundance: -
j_gene: TRBJ2-7
v_gene: TRBV19
d_gene: -
CDR3aa: CASSGRGYEQYF
CDR3nt: TGTGCCAGTAGTGGCAGGGGCTACGAGCAGTACTTC

abundance: -
j_gene: TRBJ1-1
v_gene: TRBV7-8
d_gene: TRBD1
CDR3aa: CASSLDYRGGTEAFF
CDR3nt: TGTGCCAGCAGCTTAGACTACAGGGGTGGCACTGAAGCTTTCTTT

abundance: -
j_gene: TRBJ2-7
v_gene: TRBV29-1
d_gene: TRBD2
CDR3aa: CSVVGLAGTSYEQYF
CDR3nt: TGCAGCGTTGTGGGACTAGCGGGGACCTCCTACGAGCAGTACTTC

abundance: once
j_gene: TRBJ2-1
v_gene: TRBV5-6
d_gene: -
CDR3aa: CASSLTRKEQFF
CDR3nt: TGTGCCAGCAGCTTGACCAGGAAAGAGCAGTTCTTC

abundance: -
j_gene: TRBJ2-7
v_gene: TRBV27
d_gene: TRBD1
CDR3aa: CASRVRDRTYEQYF
CDR3nt: TGTGCCAGCAGAGTCCGGGACAGGACCTACGAGCAGTACTTC

abundance: -
j_gene: TRBJ2-1
v_gene: TRBV29-1
d_gene: TRBD2
CDR3aa: CSVPTSGNYNEQFF
CDR3nt: TGCAGCGTTCCAACTAGCGGGAACTACAATGAGCAGTTCTTC

abundance: -
j_gene: TRBJ2-6
v_gene: TRBV19
d_gene: -
CDR3aa: CATSSSGANVLTF
CDR3nt: TGTGCCACGTCGAGCTCTGGGGCCAACGTCCTGACTTTC

abundance: -
j_gene: TRBJ1-2
v_gene: TRBV5-6
d_gene: TRBD1
CDR3aa: CASSYRDRPTNYGYTF
CDR3nt: TGTGCCAGCAGCTACCGGGACAGACCGACTAACTATGGCTACACCTTC

abundance: -
j_gene: TRBJ1-4
v_gene: TRBV4-1
d_gene: -
CDR3aa: CASSQGVPLEDEKLFF
CDR3nt: TGCGCCAGCAGCCAAGGAGTGCCCCTCGAAGATGAAAAACTGTTTTTT

abundance: -
j_gene: TRBJ2-7
v_gene: TRBV28
d_gene: TRBD2
CDR3aa: CASNSGTSGINEQYF
CDR3nt: TGTGCCAGCAACTCCGGGACTAGCGGGATAAACGAGCAGTACTTC

abundance: few
j_gene: TRBJ1-1
v_gene: TRBV5-4
d_gene: TRBD1
CDR3aa: CASSLVGQAYTEAFF
CDR3nt: TGTGCCAGCAGCTTGGTGGGACAGGCCTACACTGAAGCTTTCTTT

abundance: -
j_gene: TRBJ1-5
v_gene: TRBV2
d_gene: TRBD1
CDR3aa: CASNPGQGHQPQHF
CDR3nt: TGTGCCAGCAACCCGGGACAGGGACATCAGCCCCAGCATTTT

abundance: -
j_gene: TRBJ2-7
v_gene: TRBV7-6
d_gene: TRBD2
CDR3aa: CASSLYETSGYEQYF
CDR3nt: TGTGCCAGCAGCTTATATGAGACTAGCGGCTACGAGCAGTACTTC

abundance: -
j_gene: TRBJ1-2
v_gene: TRBV4-1
d_gene: TRBD1
CDR3aa: CASSQDRGHDGYTF
CDR3nt: TGCGCCAGCAGCCAGGACAGGGGTCATGACGGCTACACCTTC

abundance: medium-sized
j_gene: TRBJ2-5
v_gene: TRBV25-1
d_gene: -
CDR3aa: CASSYGGTQYF
CDR3nt: TGTGCCAGCAGTTACGGTGGGACCCAGTACTTC

abundance: -
j_gene: TRBJ2-1
v_gene: TRBV9
d_gene: TRBD1
CDR3aa: CASSFTPRSWTGNNEQFF
CDR3nt: TGTGCCAGCAGCTTCACCCCAAGGAGTTGGACAGGGAACAATGAGCAGTTCTTC

abundance: -
j_gene: TRBJ1-1
v_gene: TRBV7-3
d_gene: -
CDR3aa: CASSPRQLNTEAFF
CDR3nt: TGTGCCAGCAGCCCCCGACAGCTGAACACTGAAGCTTTCTTT

abundance: -
j_gene: TRBJ1-4
v_gene: TRBV11-2
d_gene: TRBD1
CDR3aa: CASSSDRANEKLFF
CDR3nt: TGTGCCAGCAGCTCCGACAGGGCTAATGAAAAACTGTTTTTT

abundance: -
j_gene: TRBJ2-7
v_gene: TRBV11-3
d_gene: TRBD2
CDR3aa: CASSLILAGGYEQYF
CDR3nt: TGTGCCAGCAGCTTAATCCTAGCGGGAGGTTACGAGCAGTACTTC

abundance: -
j_gene: TRBJ1-4
v_gene: TRBV2
d_gene: TRBD1
CDR3aa: CASTDRGRAKLFF
CDR3nt: TGTGCCAGCACCGACAGGGGAAGGGCAAAACTGTTTTTT

abundance: -
j_gene: TRBJ2-2
v_gene: TRBV19
d_gene: TRBD2
CDR3aa: CASSIRLAGALFVTGELFF
CDR3nt: TGTGCCAGTAGTATCCGGCTAGCGGGGGCCCTCTTCGTCACCGGGGAGCTGTTTTTT

abundance: -
j_gene: TRBJ2-2
v_gene: TRBV18
d_gene: -
CDR3aa: CASSPGLSRIHGELFF
CDR3nt: TGTGCCAGCTCACCAGGACTTTCAAGGATTCACGGGGAGCTGTTTTTT

abundance: -
j_gene: TRBJ1-1
v_gene: TRBV5-1
d_gene: -
CDR3aa: CASSLGGGPKAFF
CDR3nt: TGCGCCAGCAGCTTGGGTGGCGGCCCAAAAGCTTTCTTT

abundance: -
j_gene: TRBJ2-3
v_gene: TRBV2
d_gene: -
CDR3aa: CASSTEKAPDTQYF
CDR3nt: TGTGCCAGCAGTACAGAAAAAGCTCCAGATACGCAGTATTTT

abundance: -
j_gene: TRBJ1-5
v_gene: TRBV30
d_gene: -
CDR3aa: CAWGIQGDQPQHF
CDR3nt: TGTGCCTGGGGGATACAGGGAGATCAGCCCCAGCATTTT

abundance: -
j_gene: TRBJ2-1
v_gene: TRBV28
d_gene: -
CDR3aa: CASSSLGHEQFF
CDR3nt: TGTGCCAGCAGTAGTTTGGGCCATGAGCAGTTCTTC